The source of this T cell receptor (beta chain) is a study of yellow fever vaccine responses in identical twins. CDR3 length equals 15 residues. With 2 bases removed from V and 7 bases from J, the gap between germline ends came to 15 bases. CDR1 is WNHNN, CDR2 SYGVQD, per germline (reference sequence). One entry per CDR3 protein results from TCRdb running MiXCR on the RT-PCR reads. The repertoire includes tens of thousands of distinct CDR3 sequences, 60% to 80% of them detected once, and more than 4.5% sits in the top ten. V is TRBV10-1 and J is TRBJ1-5; D gene unclear. The sample here was T cells from blood (PBMCs), unsorted or a sorted subset (not recorded which), taken before or after yellow fever vaccination (not recorded which). This clonotype was obtained from a young woman who received the yellow fever vaccine. The CDR3 sequence: CASSEELPVGQPQHF. The CDR3 bases are TGCGCCAGCAGTGAGGAACTCCCGGTAGGACAGCCCCAGCATTTT.